What follows are 21 T cell receptor beta chains derived from one specimen sequenced in a study of naive and memory T cell subsets. TCR cDNA received a 3' ligated oligonucleotide that carried a UMI. Four PCR rounds used nested alpha and beta constant region primers plus the SP2 primer. Each CDR3 protein is one row after TCRdb ran MiXCR on the 5' RACE reads. In the table there are tens of thousands of distinct CDR3 sequences, 7.6% of which are singletons. These receptors were collected from a female donor in good health.

This clonotype has just a few counts. The chain combines TRBV7-2 with TRBJ2-3, with D uncertain. CDR3 length: 14 amino acids. The germline gives CDR1 SGHTA, CDR2 FQGNSA. The ends were cut back, 1 base at V and 6 bases at J, with 11 bases in the middle. The DNA for the CDR3 is TGTGCCAGCAGCTTAGAAACGGTCCTGGATACGCAGTATTTT. As protein: CASSLETVLDTQYF.

The table lists this clonotype with many counts. The CDR3 nucleotides read TGTGCCAGCATCGAAAGAGGGGGGTGGGGCACTGAAGCTTTCTTT. This sequence encodes CASIERGGWGTEAFF. The chain employs TRBV7-9 and TRBJ1-1; a possible D gene is TRBD1 (6 bases). Between the trimmed V and J ends, which lost 7 bases and 4 bases, there was a span of 19 bases. CDR1 and CDR2 (germline): SEHNR, FQNEAQ (reference sequence). CDR3 length: 15 residues.

This clonotype was counted ten times or more. Written as DNA, the CDR3 is TGTGCCAGCAGTTTCGCCGGGACCGGGGATAGGACCCAGCATTTT. Amino acid sequence: CASSFAGTGDRTQHF. The gene calls are TRBV6-2 or TRBV6-3 and TRBJ1-5, with D possibly matching TRBD1 (5 bases). Germline CDR1 is MNHEY and CDR2 is SVGEGT. V was cut by 4 bases and J by 11 bases, with 21 bases left in between. The CDR3 consists of 15 residues.

At least ten counts were recorded for this clonotype. The V call is TRBV20-1, the J call TRBJ1-4; D gene unclear. Per the germline V gene, CDR1 is DFQATT and CDR2 is SNEGSKA (reference sequence). The CDR3 runs 14 residues. Deletions cut 3 bases from V and 7 bases from J, with 15 bases between. The CDR3 is CSASEAGFFEKLFF. The CDR3 nucleotides are TGCAGTGCTAGTGAGGCAGGCTTCTTTGAAAAACTGTTTTTT.

This clonotype was counted between two and nine times. CDR3 protein: CASSQDRVIEQYF. As DNA, the CDR3 is TGCGCCAGCAGCCAAGATAGAGTAATCGAGCAGTACTTC. The rearrangement uses TRBV4-1 and TRBJ2-7, with D unresolved. The CDR3 sequence is 13 residues long. Per the germline V gene, CDR1 is MGHRA and CDR2 is YSYEKL. With 0 bases removed from V and 6 bases from J, the gap between germline ends came to 9 bases.

This clonotype was observed a few times. This chain connects TRBV5-1 to TRBJ2-3; TRBD1 agrees at 9 bases. The CDR3 runs 15 residues. V lost 3 bases, J lost 5 bases, and 7 bases stayed unmatched. From germline, CDR1 is SGHRS and CDR2 YFSETQ. This CDR3 is CASSSRDRVVDTQYF. Here the CDR3 DNA reads TGCGCCAGCAGCTCCCGGGACAGGGTCGTAGATACGCAGTATTTT.

The chain carries TRBV5-1 and TRBJ2-2; D gene ambiguous. The CDR3 spans 13 residues. Deletions cut 5 bases from V and 0 bases from J, with 5 bases between. In germline, CDR1 is SGHRS, CDR2 YFSETQ. This chain's CDR3 is CASSHTNTGELFF. The CDR3 DNA reads TGCGCCAGCAGTCATACGAACACCGGGGAGCTGTTTTTT.

This clonotype was recorded a few times. This chain connects TRBV15 to TRBJ2-5; D is perhaps TRBD1 (5 bases). The V and J ends lost 3 bases and 2 bases respectively, with 13 bases between them. The CDR3 has 15 amino acids. Germline values: CDR1 LNHNV, CDR2 YYDKDF (reference sequence). The CDR3 region is CATSSGGQGQETQYF. The CDR3 nucleotides are TGTGCCACCAGCAGTGGTGGTCAGGGACAAGAGACCCAGTACTTC. Drawing the rest from reference TRBV15 and TRBJ2-5, the complete variable domain is DAMVIQNPRYQVTQFGKPVTLSCSQTLNHNVMYWYQQKSSQAPKLLFHYYDKDFNNEADTPDNFQSRRPNTSFCFLDIRSPGLGDTAMYLCATSSGGQGQETQYFGPGTRLLVL.

In this sample, this clonotype turned up a few times. V and J are TRBV25-1 and TRBJ2-2; no reliable D call. V lost 1 base to trimming and J lost 2 bases, with 8 bases between them. Germline lookup yields CDR1 MGHDK and CDR2 SYGVNS. The CDR3 extends over 15 amino acids. CDR3 sequence: CASSELTTNTGELFF. DNA of the CDR3: TGTGCCAGCAGTGAATTGACCACTAACACCGGGGAGCTGTTTTTT.

A few counts support this clonotype. This chain links TRBV10-2 with TRBJ2-2; unclear D gene. With 6 bases removed from V and 0 bases from J, the gap between germline ends came to 11 bases. In germline, CDR1 is WSHSY, CDR2 SAAADI. The CDR3 consists of 15 residues. This CDR3 is CASRGRAPNTGELFF. The CDR3 DNA reads TGCGCCAGCAGAGGCCGGGCCCCGAACACCGGGGAGCTGTTTTTT.

This clonotype was seen a few times. J is TRBJ1-2 and V is TRBV19; D is uncertain. The CDR3 runs to 13 residues. Germline loops: CDR1 LNHDA, CDR2 SQIVND (reference sequence). V lost 6 bases and J lost 4, with 12 bases in between. DNA for the CDR3: TGTGCCAGTAGGGCGGGAGGTTCCTATGGCTACACCTTC. Encoded protein: CASRAGGSYGYTF.

This clonotype was observed many times. V gene TRBV29-1 combines with J gene TRBJ2-1; D remains ambiguous. This CDR3 contains 11 residues. Looked up from germline, CDR1 is SQVTM and CDR2 is ANQGSEA. V shed 6 bases and J shed 8 bases, with 11 bases lying between them. CDR3 region: CSVLSLDEQFF. CDR3 in DNA: TGCAGCGTCCTAAGCCTGGATGAGCAGTTCTTC.

This chain connects TRBV5-5 to TRBJ1-1; TRBD1 matches 7 bases. J was trimmed by 6 bases and V by 7 bases; bases with no gene match: 12. The CDR3 is 14 amino acids. Germline CDR1 and CDR2: SGHKS and YYEKEE (reference sequence). The CDR3 is CASGKSTGSPEAFF. The CDR3 DNA reads TGTGCCAGCGGCAAATCGACAGGGTCCCCTGAAGCTTTCTTT.

The sample holds a few counts of this clonotype. The chain employs TRBV28 and TRBJ2-7; D possibly matches TRBD1 or TRBD2 (6 bases each). The CDR3 runs 13 residues. CDR1 MDHEN and CDR2 SYDVKM come from the germline V gene. Trimming removed 2 bases at V and 7 bases at J, with 12 bases between. The CDR3 loop is CASSLGGREEQYF. The CDR3 DNA is TGTGCCAGCAGTTTAGGGGGGCGCGAGGAGCAGTACTTC.

The chain joins TRBV4-2 to TRBJ1-4; 7 bases align to TRBD1. The V gene end was trimmed by 0 bases and the J gene end by 4 bases; junction bases not matched to a gene: 8. This CDR3 has 17 amino acids. The V gene's germline CDR1 is LGHNA and CDR2 YNFKEQ. CDR3 protein: CASSQEARTGCNEKLFF. The CDR3 DNA reads TGTGCCAGCAGCCAAGAGGCCCGGACAGGTTGTAATGAAAAACTGTTTTTT.

There are many counts of this clonotype. J is TRBJ2-2 and V is TRBV7-6; 7 positions agree with TRBD2. Germline CDR1 SGHVS, CDR2 FNYEAQ. The junction had 11 bases not matched to a gene; V was cut back by 3 bases and J by 7 bases. This CDR3 is 16 amino acids long. For the CDR3, the DNA is TGTGCCAGCAGCTTTACGACGGGGGAGGGGATCGGGGAGCTGTTTTTT. Protein sequence: CASSFTTGEGIGELFF.

Only a few counts were recorded for this clonotype. The rearrangement uses TRBV28 and TRBJ2-1; 8 bases line up with TRBD2. Trimming took 2 bases from V and 5 from J; bases not matched to a gene: 8. Germline V lookup: CDR1 MDHEN, CDR2 SYDVKM. The CDR3 has 16 amino acids. CDR3 nucleotide sequence: TGTGCCAGCAGTTTACCGGGACTAGGCCTGAACAATGAGCAGTTCTTC. Amino acids: CASSLPGLGLNNEQFF.

Ten or more counts support this clonotype. The rearrangement links TRBV18 to TRBJ1-2; a possible D gene is TRBD1 (5 bases). Between the trimmed V and J ends, which lost 2 bases and 6 bases, there was a span of 16 bases. CDR1 and CDR2 from the germline V gene are KGHSH and LQKENI. CDR3 length: 15 amino acids. CDR3: CASSPSGGRDDGYTF. Here the CDR3 DNA reads TGTGCCAGCTCACCAAGCGGGGGAAGGGATGATGGCTACACCTTC.

This clonotype was seen repeatedly, ten times or more. The chain employs TRBV6-4 and TRBJ1-5; the match to TRBD1 covers 7 bases. J lost 7 bases, V lost 11 bases, and 5 bases had no gene match. CDR3 length: 11 residues. Germline V gene sequence: CDR1 MRHNA, CDR2 SNTAGT. The CDR3 DNA sequence: TGTGCCTCTCAGGGGGTCCAGCCCCAGCATTTT. Its translation: CASQGVQPQHF.

This clonotype was recorded a few times. CDR3 in DNA: TGTGCCAGCAGTCTGGCGGAATACGAGCAGTACTTC. This encodes CASSLAEYEQYF. V and J are TRBV6-2 or TRBV6-3 and TRBJ2-7; D is undetermined. The CDR3 is made up of 12 amino acids. The germline V and J ends were trimmed by 5 bases and 4 bases, with 9 bases remaining between them. The germline V gene encodes CDR1 MNHEY and CDR2 SVGEGT.

The J gene is TRBJ2-7, the V gene TRBV18; no reliable D call. V lost 3 bases to trimming and J lost 1 base, with 13 bases between them. The CDR3 extends over 15 amino acids. From germline, CDR1 is KGHSH and CDR2 LQKENI. This CDR3 is CASSPVPRLSYEQYF. As DNA, the CDR3 is TGTGCCAGCTCACCGGTCCCGCGGCTGTCCTACGAGCAGTACTTC.